The present T cell receptor (beta chain) was sequenced within a study of T cells in Graves' hyperthyroidism and ophthalmopathy. The CDR3 extends over 13 amino acids. CDR1 ENHRY and CDR2 SYGVKD come from the germline V gene. V shed 11 bases, J shed 0 bases, and the junction held 6 bases outside the gene matches. The PBMCs studied were ones that came from roughly 9.4 ml fresh peripheral blood. This clonotype was seen ten or more times. TCR beta CDR3 region amplification was performed from RNA transcripts. First-round RT-PCR with HTBI primers amplified the TCR CDR3 region. A single record per CDR3 protein comes from TCRdb applying MiXCR to the multiplex PCR reads. The sample lists fewer than 600,000 distinct CDR3 sequences, 14% occurring once.

The rearrangement uses TRBV10-3 and TRBJ1-2; 7 bases line up with TRBD1. The clonotype originates from a woman in her thirties or forties with Graves' hyperthyroidism. The specimen sequenced was blood. The chain's CDR3 is CASWDSTNYGYTF. As DNA, the CDR3 is TGTGCCTCCTGGGACAGCACTAACTATGGCTACACCTTC.